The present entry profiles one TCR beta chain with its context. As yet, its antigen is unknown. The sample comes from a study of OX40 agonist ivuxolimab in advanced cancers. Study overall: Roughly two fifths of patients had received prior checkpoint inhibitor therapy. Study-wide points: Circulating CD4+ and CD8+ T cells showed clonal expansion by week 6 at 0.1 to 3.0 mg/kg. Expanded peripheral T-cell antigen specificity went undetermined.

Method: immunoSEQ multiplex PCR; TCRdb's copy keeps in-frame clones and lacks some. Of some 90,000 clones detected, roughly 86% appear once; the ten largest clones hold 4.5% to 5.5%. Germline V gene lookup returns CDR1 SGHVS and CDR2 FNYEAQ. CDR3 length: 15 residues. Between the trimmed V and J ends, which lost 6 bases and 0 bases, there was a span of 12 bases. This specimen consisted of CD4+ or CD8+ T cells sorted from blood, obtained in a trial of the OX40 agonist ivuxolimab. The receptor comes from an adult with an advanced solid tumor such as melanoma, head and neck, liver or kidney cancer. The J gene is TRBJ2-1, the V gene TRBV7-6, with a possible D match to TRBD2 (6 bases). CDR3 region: CASSPGTRSYNEQFF. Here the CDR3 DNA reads TGTGCCAGCAGTCCCGGGACTCGCTCCTACAATGAGCAGTTCTTC.